The entry that follows covers one TCR beta chain sequence. These data belong to a study of technical replicates of blood from four donors. This CDR3 is 13 amino acids long. Germline CDR1 is LGHNA and CDR2 is YSLEER. The germline V and J ends were trimmed by 4 bases and 5 bases, with 11 bases remaining between them. Here immunoSEQ multiplex PCR was the method, and the copy in TCRdb shows in-frame clones only, minus some. The table includes approximately 58,000 clones, around 88% detected once. This chain joins TRBV4-3 and TRBJ2-5; D gene ambiguous. The sample consisted of PBMCs. This receptor was taken from a human donor in good health. Some clones in this sample may be carry-over from other donors' samples. The CDR3 DNA follows: TGCGCCAGCAGCCCCCGCCCCGGGGAGACCCAGTACTTC. It encodes CASSPRPGETQYF.